These T cell receptor beta chains were read from a single sample in a study of shared clonotypes between healthy human individuals. Profiling relied on immunoSEQ multiplex PCR, and the TCRdb table lists in-frame clones only, not all of them. The table has 980,000 or so clones, approximately 80% seen once. The sequencing input was memory CD4+ T cells sorted from blood. These TCRs come from a man in his late teens or twenties in good health. The CDR3 runs from the conserved cysteine through the conserved F or W. Fields, in order: V gene, CDR3 protein.

>TRBV19
CASSNRDRGPPSNQPQHF
>TRBV6-1
CASSENREYYGYTF
>TRBV16
CASSHTTGWDTEAFF
>TRBV6-1
CASSEILQGSNQPQHF
>TRBV28
CASSEMGANEKLFF
>TRBV18
CASSPINVDTEAFF
>TRBV5-1
CASSLAMGQGAPLHF
>TRBV2
CASRNRALTILAKNIQYF
>TRBV30
CAWSVLGGTSGRGNEQFF
>TRBV11-2
CASSSGLAGYEQYF
>TRBV28
CASSLPRLGLRQFF
>TRBV19
CASSVQGVDGYTF
>TRBV7-8
CASSLDRAYEQYF
>TRBV5-6
CASSQNWGDTEAFF
>TRBV5-1
CASSGSTNEKLFF
>TRBV28
CASSAETGGRNSPLHF
>TRBV30
CAWSGSGGEQFF
>TRBV14
CASSPLGGKDNEQFF
>TRBV4-3
CASSQEPPGHSYEQYF
>TRBV5-4
CASSRWDRPNYGYTF
>TRBV5-1
CASSNNDRDNTEAFF
>TRBV9
CASSVRVGSEAFF
>TRBV6-6
CASSYTGKPPAF
>TRBV19
CASSRGQGSSYEQYF
>TRBV12-5
CASGSTSQPQHF
>TRBV5-4
CASSRDSMNTEAFF
>TRBV28
CASSSWGKGETQYF
>TRBV4-3
CASSQGQGGTTQETQYF
>TRBV5-4
CASSFIGPAKGQETQYF
>TRBV5-1
CASSSSVANVLTF
>TRBV28
CASSSVGESSYEQYF
>TRBV9
CASSVDALTYEQYF
>TRBV18
CASSPRPNVYEQYF
>TRBV4-3
CASSQGSIVSVDTQYF
>TRBV7-7
CASSLAPSGPNTGELFF
>TRBV19
CASSTPQGGTYNSPLHF
>TRBV6-5
CASSYSSAGGTDTQYF
>TRBV28
CASSLTAGGEQFF
>TRBV28
CASTSLGTGYNEQFF
>TRBV21-1
CASGYPDTIYF
>TRBV18
CASSPSSSFHPEQYF
>TRBV6-6
CASSRGQQSSYNEQFF
>TRBV5-1
CASSLGGSGGSQETQYF
>TRBV19
CASSIPGLIGYTF
>TRBV11-3
CASSSDPNTGELFF
>TRBV30
CAWSSAGSAFF